Listed below are T cell receptor beta chains from one sample, sequenced in a study of a mutant IDH1 vaccine in newly diagnosed glioma. Clones were read by immunoSEQ multiplex PCR, and TCRdb kept only the in-frame ones, dropping some. The profile covers fewer than 65,000 clones, with over 60% appearing a single time and 1.5% to 2% taken by the ten largest. The sample consisted of PBMCs, taken from a glioma patient treated with radiotherapy, temozolomide or both. The receptors here all came from a woman aged 40 to 50 with glioma. Each CDR3 is given with its conserved first and last residue.

CASSSSEGAGTGELFF,TRBV2,16
CASSPSSSIGYGYTF,TRBV4-1,15
CASCAGGIVGDSPLHF,TRBV5-1,16
CASSPRTGTDTQYF,TRBV6-5,14
CASTQENSGNTIYF,TRBV6-1,14
CASSFGGAYNEQFF,TRBV7-9,14
CASSEGARDTEAFF,TRBV6-1,14
CASSPPTSGGSYEQYF,TRBV18,16
CASSQDTDMNTEAFF,TRBV4-1,15
CASRTGLRANEQFF,TRBV27,14
CASSEPGQGSSYEQYF,TRBV2,16
CASSLWSGMNTEAFF,TRBV5-5,15
CASSLQGLGDTQYF,TRBV5-6,14
CATSRARDTGGYTF,TRBV15,14
CASSFSRDTGELFF,TRBV5-1,14
CAMPGREDYGYTF,TRBV10-3,13
CASSSFPGTSPPVDQYF,TRBV19,17
CASFGGAGEAQETQYF,TRBV5-4,16
CASSPGLSGGVTYNEQFF,TRBV7-7,18
CASSLRLAKGEQFF,TRBV7-6,14
CASSLAGGGEQYF,TRBV7-9,13
CASSELGGYGYTF,TRBV6-1,13
CATKTRAFGTEAFF,TRBV19,14
CASSVGTGPFTQYF,TRBV9,14
CASSLALGDNYGYTF,TRBV7-8,15
CASSLDLAGGPGGELFF,TRBV5-1,17
CASSPRTSGGASSYEQYF,TRBV18,18
CAWSPTVYGYTF,TRBV30,12
CASSSGDRGRWTEAFF,TRBV5-1,16
CAWGFGTGQWSVGAFF,TRBV30,16
CSAGQMNTEAFF,TRBV29-1,12
CASSLRGTSTDTQYF,TRBV11-2,15
CASSRDRNTEAFF,TRBV5-1,13
CASSDTGLFLYGYTF,TRBV27,15
CASSGAGGRGGELFF,TRBV4-3,15
CASRDSGANVLTF,TRBV7-3,13
CSAPSRETQYF,TRBV20-1,11
CASSQVTGGNTEAFF,TRBV14,15
CATSRDLGAPSYEQYF,TRBV15,16
CASSPGTSGGLQETQYF,TRBV5-1,17
CASRIPGSNQPQHF,TRBV19,14